This T cell receptor (beta chain) appears in the sequencing data of a study of cytomegalovirus exposure and HLA in healthy donors. The data were produced by immunoSEQ multiplex PCR, yet TCRdb's version contains in-frame clones alone and is incomplete. The sample yields 120,000 to 150,000 clones, approximately 88% seen once. Study observations and caveats: The study labeled 170 or so TCR beta chains cytomegalovirus-associated.

The CDR3 consists of 15 residues. Per germline, CDR1 SGHRS and CDR2 YFSETQ. This clone has a single count. What it recognizes is unknown. At one boundary the junction diverges from the germline segment, which might be a read error. Input material: PBMCs. The chain is built from TRBV5-1 and TRBJ2-7, with D possibly being TRBD1 (6 bases). This receptor was identified in a man aged 18 to 30 in good health and CMV-seropositive. DNA of the CDR3: TGCGCCAGCAGCCTTTTTACAGGGACCTCCAACGAGCAGTACTTC. Its protein is CASSLFTGTSNEQYF.